Below are 30 T cell receptor beta chains sequenced from a single sample in a study of T cells in Graves' hyperthyroidism and ophthalmopathy. Regions amplified from RNA transcripts were the TCR beta CDR3 regions. Primed by the HTBI set, a first-round RT-PCR was run on the TCR CDR3. TCRdb fed the multiplex PCR reads into MiXCR, producing one record per CDR3 protein. The table lists around 440,000 distinct CDR3 sequences, around 16% of them singletons. Sequencing was carried out using blood. These receptors originate from a woman aged 18-29 years with Graves' hyperthyroidism.

For this clonotype: Since the CDR3 does not end with the conserved phenylalanine or tryptophan, this likely comes from a read error. V usage is TRBV20-1 and J usage is TRBJ2-1; the match to TRBD1 covers 7 bases. The CDR3 extends over 13 amino acids. The trim removed 4 bases at V and 7 bases at J, leaving 7 bases unmatched. Germline CDR1 DFQATT, CDR2 SNEGSKA (reference sequence). The CDR3 here is CSATKGGFNEQFS. The CDR3 nucleotides read TGCAGTGCTACCAAAGGGGGCTTTAATGAGCAGTTCTCC.

The chain joins TRBV2 to TRBJ1-6, with 10 positions matching TRBD1. Trimming cost V 3 bases and J 6 bases; bases outside gene matches: 5. Germline values: CDR1 SNHLY, CDR2 FYNNEI. This CDR3 has 16 amino acids. The CDR3 region has the DNA TGTGCCAGCAGTGAGGCCGGGACAGGGGTTAATTCACCCCTCCACTTT. This encodes CASSEAGTGVNSPLHF.

This clonotype was counted ten times or more. V gene TRBV9 combines with J gene TRBJ1-2; D unresolved. This CDR3 has 14 amino acids. The V and J ends lost 0 bases and 2 bases respectively, with 8 bases between them. Germline V CDR1 and CDR2: SGDLS, YYNGEE. In nucleotides, the CDR3 is TGTGCCAGCAGCGTAGGAGGGCAGAACTATGGCTACACCTTC. Translating it yields CASSVGGQNYGYTF.

This chain uses TRBV24-1 with TRBJ2-2, with 7 bases that match TRBD1. The CDR3 has 14 amino acids. With 6 bases clipped from V and 1 base from J, the junction kept 1 base outside the gene matches. Germline V gene sequence: CDR1 KGHDR, CDR2 SFDVKD. CDR3 residues: CATSRTGNTGELFF. In nucleotides, the CDR3 is TGTGCCACCAGTAGGACAGGGAACACCGGGGAGCTGTTTTTT.

This clonotype was detected ten times or more. This chain uses TRBV12-3 or TRBV12-4 with TRBJ2-3, with 7 bases lining up with TRBD2. The length of the CDR3 is 14 residues. With 10 bases clipped from V and 6 bases from J, the junction kept 13 bases outside the gene matches. The CDR3 coding sequence is TGTGCCACCATGGCCAGGGAGGGATCCGATACGCAGTATTTT. This gives the protein CATMAREGSDTQYF.

This clonotype has only a few counts. The chain employs TRBV4-3 and TRBJ2-7; D gene uncertain. The CDR3 totals 14 residues. Germline V lookup: CDR1 LGHNA, CDR2 YSLEER. The V and J ends lost 1 base and 6 bases respectively, with 13 bases between them. The CDR3 DNA reads TGCGCCAGCAGCCAAGGACCCTCTCCCTCCGAGCAGTACTTC. Translating it yields CASSQGPSPSEQYF.

Written as DNA, the CDR3 is TGCGCCAGCAGCTACCGACCGGCGCAAGATACGCAGTATTTT. This sequence encodes CASSYRPAQDTQYF. The chain joins TRBV5-1 to TRBJ2-3; D is ambiguous. This CDR3 contains 14 residues. V was cut by 3 bases and J by 5 bases, with 13 bases left in between. Germline V CDR1 and CDR2: SGHRS, YFSETQ.

This clonotype was detected ten times or more. This chain uses TRBV29-1 with TRBJ1-1, with 9 nucleotides matching TRBD1. Germline values: CDR1 SQVTM, CDR2 ANQGSEA. Trimming removed 7 bases from V and 5 bases from J; junction bases left unmatched: 8. This CDR3 has 13 amino acids. CDR3 protein: CSESGQGWTEAFF. For the CDR3, the DNA is TGCAGCGAATCTGGACAGGGGTGGACTGAAGCTTTCTTT.

There are many counts of this clonotype. The chain recombines TRBV2 with TRBJ1-2; D gene unclear. The CDR3 contains 13 residues. From germline, CDR1 is SNHLY and CDR2 FYNNEI. The ends were cut back, 4 bases at V and 4 bases at J, with 10 bases in the middle. The CDR3 region has the DNA TGTGCCAGCAGTGCTGGAGGAAGCTATGGCTACACCTTC. Residues: CASSAGGSYGYTF.

There are many counts of this clonotype. The rearrangement uses TRBV5-6 and TRBJ1-5; D possibly corresponds to TRBD1 (6 bases). The germline V and J ends were trimmed by 3 bases and 2 bases, with 12 bases remaining between them. Germline loops: CDR1 SGHDT, CDR2 YYEEEE. This CDR3 has 15 residues. CDR3 DNA sequence: TGTGCCAGCAGCTCACAGGGTACCGGCAATCAGCCCCAGCATTTT. Translated: CASSSQGTGNQPQHF. Full variable domain (outside the CDR3, taken from reference TRBV5-6 and TRBJ1-5): DAGVTQSPTHLIKTRGQQVTLRCSPKSGHDTVSWYQQALGQGPQFIFQYYEEEERQRGNFPDRFSGHQFPNYSSELNVNALLLGDSALYLCASSSQGTGNQPQHFGDGTRLSIL.

This clonotype appeared many times. This chain connects TRBV9 to TRBJ2-1, with a tentative D call TRBD2 (5 bases). The V gene lost 0 bases and the J gene lost 0 bases, with 10 bases spanning the gap. This CDR3 has 16 amino acids. Germline V gives CDR1 SGDLS, CDR2 YYNGEE. The chain's CDR3 is CASSVATTFSYNEQFF. CDR3 coding DNA: TGTGCCAGCAGCGTAGCGACTACCTTCTCCTACAATGAGCAGTTCTTC. The complete variable domain, with remaining parts taken from reference TRBV9 and TRBJ2-1, reads DSGVTQTPKHLITATGQRVTLRCSPRSGDLSVYWYQQSLDQGLQFLIQYYNGEERAKGNILERFSAQQFPDLHSELNLSSLELGDSALYFCASSVATTFSYNEQFFGPGTRLTVL.

This clonotype came up a few times. V usage is TRBV2 and J usage is TRBJ2-2, with D maybe TRBD2 (6 bases). V was cut by 8 bases and J by 1 base, with 11 bases left in between. The CDR3 is made up of 14 amino acids. Germline loops: CDR1 SNHLY, CDR2 FYNNEI. CDR3 protein: CASLLAKNTGELFF. The DNA of the CDR3 is TGTGCCAGCTTACTAGCTAAGAACACCGGGGAGCTGTTTTTT.

The chain joins TRBV6-2 or TRBV6-3 to TRBJ1-1; D is possibly TRBD1 (5 bases). From germline, CDR1 is MNHEY and CDR2 SVGEGT. This CDR3 region has 13 residues. V was shortened by 7 bases and J by 2 bases, with 11 bases between the two germline ends. The CDR3 reads CASNTQGNTEAFF. The DNA for the CDR3 is TGTGCCAGCAATACCCAGGGAAACACTGAAGCTTTCTTT.

This clonotype was detected many times. This chain connects TRBV28 to TRBJ2-7, with 11 bases identical to TRBD1. The germline V gene has CDR1 MDHEN and CDR2 SYDVKM. J was trimmed by 5 bases and V by 8 bases; bases with no gene match: 8. This CDR3 spans 14 amino acids. Here the CDR3 DNA reads TGTGCCAGCGAGGAGGACAGGGGGCTTGACGAGCAGTACTTC. It yields the protein CASEEDRGLDEQYF.

This clonotype was observed many times. The chain has TRBV6-6 and TRBJ2-2; TRBD1 matches 8 bases. Unmatched junction bases numbered 5, after V lost 2 bases and J lost 3 bases. The CDR3 covers 16 residues. Germline assignment: CDR1 MNHNY and CDR2 SVGAGI (reference sequence). CDR3 protein: CASSYPQGADTGELFF. In DNA, the CDR3 is TGTGCCAGCAGTTACCCCCAGGGGGCGGACACCGGGGAGCTGTTTTTT.

The chain has TRBV11-2 and TRBJ1-1; D perhaps matches TRBD1 (5 bases). The CDR3 has 14 amino acids. Germline V gives CDR1 SGHAT, CDR2 FQNNGV. Trimming pared 5 bases from V and 5 bases from J, leaving 15 bases between. The CDR3: CASSQKRGGTEAFF. In nucleotides, the CDR3 is TGTGCCAGCAGCCAAAAGAGGGGAGGGACTGAAGCTTTCTTT.

The gene calls are TRBV27 and TRBJ2-7, with 8 bases identical to TRBD2. Per the germline V gene, CDR1 is MNHEY and CDR2 is SMNVEV (reference sequence). This CDR3 is built from 14 residues. V dropped 3 bases and J dropped 2; count of bases not matched to a gene: 3. The CDR3 here is CASSFSGNTYEQYF. CDR3 in DNA: TGTGCCAGCAGTTTTAGCGGGAACACCTACGAGCAGTACTTC.

This clonotype was observed at least ten times. The chain employs TRBV2 and TRBJ1-2; tentative D call: TRBD1 (5 bases). Trimming took off 3 bases at V and 8 bases at J, with 13 bases between the two ends. The CDR3 covers 13 residues. Germline V gives CDR1 SNHLY, CDR2 FYNNEI. CDR3: CASSEQGKGGYTF. The DNA of the CDR3 is TGTGCCAGCAGTGAGCAGGGAAAGGGAGGCTACACCTTC.

This clonotype was counted a few times. CDR3 loop: CASSQRTQNEKLFF. CDR3 in DNA: TGTGCCAGCAGCCAACGGACACAGAATGAAAAACTGTTTTTT. The gene calls are TRBV3-1 and TRBJ1-4; tentatively, D is TRBD1 (5 bases). The CDR3 is 14 residues long. V was clipped by 2 bases and J by 5 bases, with 9 bases between them. Per germline, CDR1 LGHDT and CDR2 YNNKEL (reference sequence).

This clonotype was recorded at least ten times. The chain recombines TRBV7-9 with TRBJ1-1; perhaps TRBD1 as D (6 bases). Between the trimmed V and J ends, which lost 4 bases and 6 bases, there was a span of 12 bases. This CDR3 spans 13 amino acids. CDR1 is SEHNR and CDR2 is FQNEAQ in the germline V gene (reference sequence). The CDR3 spells CASSSRGGSEAFF. The CDR3 DNA is TGTGCCAGCAGCTCCAGAGGGGGATCTGAAGCTTTCTTT.

J is TRBJ2-3 and V is TRBV2; D possibly corresponds to TRBD1 (6 bases). This CDR3 region has 14 residues. In germline, CDR1 is SNHLY, CDR2 FYNNEI. V was clipped by 7 bases and J by 2 bases, with 13 bases between them. This CDR3 is CASNAGEHTDTQYF. CDR3 in DNA: TGTGCCAGCAACGCAGGGGAACACACAGATACGCAGTATTTT.

This clonotype was observed once. The rearrangement joins TRBV6-2 or TRBV6-3 to TRBJ2-1, with 13 positions matching TRBD2. The CDR3 has 19 residues. The germline gives CDR1 MNHEY, CDR2 SVGEGT. V lost 5 bases, J lost 5 bases, and 15 bases stayed unmatched. The CDR3 sequence: CASSRTSGGHGGLDNEQFF. As DNA, the CDR3 is TGTGCCAGCAGTCGGACTAGCGGGGGCCACGGAGGGCTAGACAATGAGCAGTTCTTC.

This clonotype was recorded many times. Here the CDR3 DNA reads TGTGCCAGCAGCTCCAACAGGGGTGGCGAGCAGTACTTC. Residues: CASSSNRGGEQYF. This sequence joins TRBV13 and TRBJ2-7; 7 bases match TRBD1. The V gene's germline CDR1 is PRHDT and CDR2 FYEKMQ (reference sequence). This CDR3 has 13 residues. V trimming: 4 bases; J trimming: 6 bases; junction bases outside the gene matches: 6.

This clonotype was picked up a small number of times. CDR3 loop: CASSFDRDSYNEQFF. DNA of the CDR3: TGTGCCAGCAGCTTCGACAGGGACAGTTACAATGAGCAGTTCTTC. This sequence joins TRBV7-9 and TRBJ2-1; TRBD1 agrees at 7 bases. The V and J ends lost 3 bases and 4 bases, in that order; junction bases with no gene match: 6. CDR3 size: 15 residues. Germline V CDR1 and CDR2: SEHNR, FQNEAQ (reference sequence).

This clonotype has a count of ten or more. V and J are TRBV28 and TRBJ1-1; the D is unclear. Germline V gene data show CDR1 as MDHEN and CDR2 as SYDVKM. Trimming left V 5 bases short and J 1 base short, with 11 bases between. The CDR3 is made up of 14 amino acids. The CDR3 protein is CASSEQRPNTEAFF. The CDR3, as DNA: TGTGCCAGCAGTGAACAGAGACCGAACACTGAAGCTTTCTTT. The full variable domain, with the rest looked up from reference TRBV28 and TRBJ1-1, is DVKVTQSSRYLVKRTGEKVFLECVQDMDHENMFWYRQDPGLGLRLIYFSYDVKMKEKGDIPEGYSVSREKKERFSLILESASTNQTSMYLCASSEQRPNTEAFFGQGTRLTVV.

This chain links TRBV7-3 with TRBJ2-1; 16 bases map to TRBD2. The junction had 11 bases not matched to a gene; V was cut back by 5 bases and J by 10 bases. This CDR3 has 17 amino acids. Per the germline V gene, CDR1 is SGHTA and CDR2 is FQGTGA. The DNA for the CDR3 is TGTGCCAGCAGCCCGACCGGGACTAGCGGGAGGGCCATAGAGCAGTTCTTC. This codes for CASSPTGTSGRAIEQFF.

This clonotype has ten or more counts. The chain joins TRBV6-2 or TRBV6-3 to TRBJ1-1; D unresolved. V was shortened by 4 bases and J by 3 bases, with 12 bases between the two germline ends. Germline assignment: CDR1 MNHEY and CDR2 SVGEGT. This CDR3 contains 14 residues. The CDR3 loop reads CASSFTKTYTEAFF. CDR3 DNA: TGTGCCAGCAGTTTCACCAAGACCTACACTGAAGCTTTCTTT.

The chain carries TRBV19 and TRBJ2-5, with 12 bases matching TRBD2. The germline V gene encodes CDR1 LNHDA and CDR2 SQIVND (reference sequence). The V segment lost 4 bases and the J segment 0 bases; nucleotides outside the gene matches: 9. This CDR3 spans 18 amino acids. The DNA of the CDR3 is TGTGCCAGTAGTAGGAGTAGCCTAGCGGGAGGGAACCAAGAGACCCAGTACTTC. Amino acids: CASSRSSLAGGNQETQYF.

A remark on this clonotype: It may be a read error: a sequence one base away is much more abundant. This sequence joins TRBV6-1 and TRBJ1-4; no firm D call. V was pared by 1 base and J by 1 base, with 1 base between. The CDR3 has 13 residues. Looked up from germline, CDR1 is MNHNS and CDR2 is SASEGT. CDR3 region: CASSEETNEKLFF. Here the CDR3 DNA reads TGTGCCAGCAGTGAAGAAACTAATGAAAAACTGTTTTTT.

This clonotype was counted at least ten times. This chain uses TRBV5-8 with TRBJ1-1; D is possibly TRBD1 (5 bases). Germline lookup yields CDR1 SGHTS and CDR2 YDEGEE. This CDR3 has 15 amino acids. Trimming cost V 1 base and J 4 bases, with 14 bases left between them. CDR3 region: CASSLWEGRITEAFF. CDR3 coding DNA: TGTGCCAGCAGCTTGTGGGAGGGGAGGATCACTGAAGCTTTCTTT.